The 8 T cell receptor beta chains below all came from one sample that was sequenced in a study of radiotherapy plus CTLA-4 blockade in lung cancer. Clones were sequenced by immunoSEQ multiplex PCR, and TCRdb holds only the in-frame ones, with some missing. This sample has 62,000 or so clones, with around 80% found just once. The source was peripheral blood, collected from a patient treated with radiotherapy plus ipilimumab. The receptors were gathered from a human donor with non-small cell lung cancer who had a complete response to radiotherapy plus ipilimumab.

The gene calls are TRBV7-9 and TRBJ2-1; 10 positions match TRBD2. CDR3 length equals 17 residues. V shed 5 bases, J shed 9 bases, and the junction held 16 bases outside the gene matches. Germline lookup yields CDR1 SEHNR and CDR2 FQNEAQ (reference sequence). The CDR3 loop is CASSPTRLAGPRGEQFF. CDR3 nucleotides: TGTGCCAGCAGCCCGACCCGACTAGCGGGCCCCCGCGGTGAGCAGTTCTTC.

This clone was detected once. The CDR3 DNA is TGCGCCAGCAGCACCCTTTCGGGTAGCGGGATCACAGATACGCAGTATTTT. Amino acid sequence: CASSTLSGSGITDTQYF. The rearrangement links TRBV4-1 to TRBJ2-3, with 8 bases lining up with TRBD2. With V trimmed by 5 bases and J by 2 bases, 12 bases remained unmatched. The CDR3 totals 17 residues. Germline CDR1 and CDR2: MGHRA and YSYEKL.

The chain links TRBV7-2 to TRBJ1-2; 9 bases are a match to TRBD1. In germline, CDR1 is SGHTA, CDR2 FQGNSA. The V and J ends lost 4 bases and 9 bases, in that order; junction bases with no gene match: 12. The length of the CDR3 is 15 residues. In nucleotides, the CDR3 is TGTGCCAGCAGCTCGCCGAGACAGGGGGTTTTGCGCTACACCTTC. It translates to CASSSPRQGVLRYTF.

The chain is built from TRBV5-4 and TRBJ2-1, with 7 bases that match TRBD1. CDR1 is SGHNT, CDR2 YYREEE, per germline (reference sequence). The length of the CDR3 is 16 residues. V lost 4 bases, J lost 2 bases, and 9 bases stayed unmatched. The CDR3 here is CASSTIGQATYNEQFF. CDR3 nucleotides: TGTGCCAGCAGCACTATCGGACAGGCTACCTACAATGAGCAGTTCTTC.

V and J are TRBV2 and TRBJ1-2; 12 bases match TRBD1. The V and J ends lost 5 bases and 5 bases, in that order; junction bases with no gene match: 9. The CDR3 is 16 residues long. The germline gives CDR1 SNHLY, CDR2 FYNNEI. The CDR3 loop reads CASSLGTGGASYGYTF. The CDR3 DNA is TGTGCCAGCAGTCTCGGGACAGGGGGCGCGAGTTATGGCTACACCTTC.

The rearrangement uses TRBV4-1 and TRBJ2-7; 11 bases map to TRBD1. Germline V CDR1 and CDR2: MGHRA, YSYEKL. V shed 9 bases, J shed 5 bases, and the junction held 24 bases outside the gene matches. The CDR3 is made up of 19 amino acids. The CDR3 nucleotides are TGCGCCAGAAGTGTCTCTGTCGGGACAGGGGGTTCCCGAAAGGACGAGCAGTACGTC. Amino acids: CARSVSVGTGGSRKDEQYV.

The chain carries TRBV7-8 and TRBJ1-2; D may be TRBD1 (6 bases). Germline V gene lookup returns CDR1 SGHVS and CDR2 FQNEAQ. Trimming shortened V by 4 bases and J by 6 bases, and 15 bases separated the two germline ends. The CDR3 runs 14 residues. The CDR3 DNA reads as TGTGCCAGCAGCTCTTCCGGGGGGCAGCATGGCTACACCTTC. Encoded protein: CASSSSGGQHGYTF.

The chain combines TRBV7-2 with TRBJ2-1; 9 bases align to TRBD1. Germline CDR1 is SGHTA and CDR2 is FQGNSA. V lost 10 bases, J lost 4 bases, and 14 bases stayed unmatched. This CDR3 has 16 amino acids. This CDR3 is CATQQSRGQGYNEQFF. The CDR3 nucleotides are TGTGCCACCCAACAAAGTCGGGGACAGGGTTACAATGAGCAGTTCTTC. Combining the CDR3 with reference TRBV7-2 and TRBJ2-1 gives the whole variable domain GAGVSQSPSNKVTEKGKDVELRCDPISGHTALYWYRQSLGQGLEFLIYFQGNSAPDKSGLPSDRFSAERTGGSVSTLTIQRTQQEDSAVYLCATQQSRGQGYNEQFFGPGTRLTVL.